These 6 T cell receptor beta chains came from one sample sequenced in a study of T cell changes during pregnancy in multiple sclerosis. Clones were read by immunoSEQ multiplex PCR, and TCRdb kept only the in-frame ones, dropping some. The table includes 45,000 to 70,000 clones, roughly nine tenths detected once. The sequencing used CD4+ T cells from peripheral blood mononuclear cells, collected in the second trimester of pregnancy. These receptors originate from a female donor with multiple sclerosis, enrolled in a pregnancy study.

V is TRBV28 and J is TRBJ1-2, with TRBD1 matching over 7 bases. V trimming: 6 bases; J trimming: 7 bases; junction bases outside the gene matches: 14. Germline V gene data show CDR1 as MDHEN and CDR2 as SYDVKM. There are 15 residues in the CDR3. CDR3 coding DNA: TGTGCCAGCAGCTCTATTCGGACAGGAGAACCTGGCTACACCTTC. Translating it yields CASSSIRTGEPGYTF.

The chain couples TRBV30 to TRBJ1-5; TRBD1 matches at 8 bases. The CDR3 runs 13 residues. In germline, CDR1 is GTSNPN, CDR2 SVGIG (reference sequence). V was clipped by 5 bases and J by 2 bases; unmatched bases: 2. CDR3 sequence (DNA): TGTGCCTGGCAACAGGGGGGCAATCAGCCCCAGCATTTT. Residues: CAWQQGGNQPQHF.

This chain joins TRBV19 and TRBJ1-2; D gene uncertain. V lost 1 base to trimming and J lost 2 bases, with 8 bases between them. Germline lookup yields CDR1 LNHDA and CDR2 SQIVND (reference sequence). The CDR3 consists of 14 residues. As DNA, the CDR3 is TGTGCCAGTAGTATAGTTCACAGAAACTATGGCTACACCTTC. It encodes CASSIVHRNYGYTF.

CDR3 residues: CASSLPGQGAREQYF. CDR3 DNA: TGTGCCAGCAGCTTACCGGGACAGGGGGCGAGGGAGCAGTACTTC. This chain joins TRBV13 and TRBJ2-7; 12 bases match TRBD1. This CDR3 is built from 15 residues. Per the germline V gene, CDR1 is PRHDT and CDR2 is FYEKMQ (reference sequence). J gave up 7 bases and V 2 bases, and 6 bases lay outside the gene matches.

V usage is TRBV5-1 and J usage is TRBJ2-2, with 14 bases lining up with TRBD2. Germline CDR1 and CDR2: SGHRS and YFSETQ. The CDR3 is 16 residues long. Trimming at V came to 4 bases and at J to 6 bases, leaving 5 bases not matched to a gene. The CDR3 DNA reads TGCGCCAGCAGCCTAGGACTAGCGGGAGGATCCGGGGAGCTGTTTTTT. Its protein is CASSLGLAGGSGELFF.

The chain is built from TRBV27 and TRBJ1-2; 9 bases match TRBD1. Germline loops: CDR1 MNHEY, CDR2 SMNVEV (reference sequence). This CDR3 has 15 residues. After removal of 5 bases from V and 3 bases from J, the junction contained 7 bases not matched to a gene. The CDR3 protein is CASSVGTGKDYGYTF. CDR3 in DNA: TGTGCCAGCAGTGTCGGGACAGGGAAGGACTATGGCTACACCTTC.